There are a few counts of the clone carrying this T cell receptor beta chain. The record originates from a study of blood T cell repertoires in COVID-19. Study-wide context: PBMCs, B-cell-depleted T cells, or T cells were the source of the cDNA or gDNA that made up the material.

Assay used: immunoSEQ multiplex PCR; TCRdb lists only in-frame clones, some missing. The table includes roughly 18,000 clones, approximately 80% detected once. The CDR3 runs 16 residues. Germline trimming cut 2 bases from V and 5 bases from J; bases unmatched to any gene: 5. Germline CDR1 reads MRHNA; CDR2 reads SNTAGT. This TCR derives from a human donor in a cohort sampled during active COVID-19. This sequence joins TRBV6-4 and TRBJ2-1; 11 positions match TRBD2. Sequenced material: peripheral blood. The CDR3, as DNA: TGTGCCAGCAGTGACCAAGCTAGCGGGGGGAACAATGAGCAGTTCTTC. As protein: CASSDQASGGNNEQFF.